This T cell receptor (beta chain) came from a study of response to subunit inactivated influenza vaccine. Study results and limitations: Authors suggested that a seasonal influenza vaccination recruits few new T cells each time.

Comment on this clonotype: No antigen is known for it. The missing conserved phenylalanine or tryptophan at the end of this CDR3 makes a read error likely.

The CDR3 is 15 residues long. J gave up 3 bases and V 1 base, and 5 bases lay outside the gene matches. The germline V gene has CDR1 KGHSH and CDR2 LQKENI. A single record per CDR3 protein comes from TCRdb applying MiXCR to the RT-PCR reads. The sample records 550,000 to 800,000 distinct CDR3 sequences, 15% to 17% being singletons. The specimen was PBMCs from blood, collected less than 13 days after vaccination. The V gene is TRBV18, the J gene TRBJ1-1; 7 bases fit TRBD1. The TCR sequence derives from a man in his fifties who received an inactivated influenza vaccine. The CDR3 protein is CASSPLPQGDTEAFL. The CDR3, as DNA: TGTGCCAGCTCACCACTACCGCAGGGGGACACTGAAGCTTTCCTT.